The 13 T cell receptor beta chains below all came from one sample that was sequenced in a study of Ad26.COV2.S vaccination and SARS-CoV-2 variants. Specified treatment: roughly 19 received Ad26.COV2.S at low or high dose, single or two shots; about five received placebo; per-sample allocation not given. The samples were gathered on day 63 after the first injection of vaccine or placebo. Data came from immunoSEQ multiplex PCR; TCRdb stores just in-frame clones and leaves some out. This sample has hundreds of thousands of clones, with 87% found just once. Sequenced material: peripheral blood, taken in a trial of Ad26.COV2.S vaccine versus placebo. Source of these receptors: a person between 18 and 65 years old who received the Ad26.COV2.S COVID-19 vaccine or a placebo.

The chain recombines TRBV30 with TRBJ1-4; tentative D call: TRBD1 (5 bases). Trimming took 0 bases from V and 8 from J, leaving 7 bases between them. The CDR3 runs to 12 residues. Germline lookup yields CDR1 GTSNPN and CDR2 SVGIG (reference sequence). The CDR3 region is CAWSVPGEKLFF. The CDR3 nucleotides read TGTGCCTGGAGTGTCCCAGGGGAAAAACTGTTTTTT.

J is TRBJ2-3 and V is TRBV6-5; TRBD2 matches at 7 bases. The CDR3 covers 15 residues. Germline CDR1 MNHEY, CDR2 SVGAGI. The ends lost 4 bases at V and 2 bases at J; junction bases unmatched: 6. The CDR3 DNA reads TGTGCCAGCAGTTGGGCTAGCGGATTCACAGATACGCAGTATTTT. It codes for CASSWASGFTDTQYF.

The chain uses TRBV11-3 and TRBJ2-7, with 8 bases fitting TRBD1. The V and J ends lost 0 bases and 3 bases, in that order; junction bases with no gene match: 10. This CDR3 region has 17 residues. Germline V gene data show CDR1 as SGHNT and CDR2 as YENEEA. CDR3: CASSLDKAGGVIYEQYF. As DNA, the CDR3 is TGTGCCAGCAGCTTAGATAAGGCAGGGGGCGTCATCTACGAGCAGTACTTC.

This clone was seen a few times. J is TRBJ1-4 and V is TRBV7-2; D not certain. This CDR3 spans 14 amino acids. V lost 1 base and J 4 bases, leaving 7 bases between the germline ends. Germline CDR1 reads SGHTA; CDR2 reads FQGNSA. The DNA of the CDR3 is TGTGCCAGCAGCTTAGGGCCGAATAATGAAAAACTGTTTTTT. Amino acids: CASSLGPNNEKLFF.

This clone has only a few counts. This sequence joins TRBV19 and TRBJ2-1; 7 bases match TRBD2. Per germline, CDR1 LNHDA and CDR2 SQIVND (reference sequence). The V gene end was trimmed by 4 bases and the J gene end by 0 bases; junction bases not matched to a gene: 3. The CDR3 length is 15 residues. The CDR3 sequence: CASSTQRDSYNEQFF. The CDR3, as DNA: TGTGCCAGTAGTACCCAGCGGGACTCCTACAATGAGCAGTTCTTC.

The rearrangement joins TRBV5-6 to TRBJ1-1, with no clear D. The CDR3 covers 12 residues. CDR1 and CDR2 (germline): SGHDT, YYEEEE. Trimming pared 4 bases from V and 8 bases from J, leaving 12 bases between. The CDR3: CASSREESEAFF. CDR3 nucleotide sequence: TGTGCCAGCAGCAGAGAGGAATCCGAAGCTTTCTTT.

V gene TRBV15 combines with J gene TRBJ2-5; D call uncertain. Trimming pared 4 bases from V and 5 bases from J, leaving 11 bases between. The CDR3 is 13 residues long. Germline V lookup: CDR1 LNHNV, CDR2 YYDKDF (reference sequence). CDR3 loop: CATSIITLETQYF. CDR3 nucleotide sequence: TGTGCCACCAGCATAATTACTTTGGAGACCCAGTACTTC.

This clone was seen more than once but under ten times. V is TRBV4-1 and J is TRBJ1-5; D is uncertain. Between the trimmed V and J ends, which lost 0 bases and 3 bases, there was a span of 12 bases. Germline assignment: CDR1 MGHRA and CDR2 YSYEKL. The CDR3 covers 16 residues. CDR3 region: CASSQDHQRNNQPQHF. CDR3 DNA sequence: TGCGCCAGCAGCCAAGATCACCAACGGAACAATCAGCCCCAGCATTTT.

The chain uses TRBV7-2 and TRBJ2-2; D might be TRBD2 (6 bases). V dropped 4 bases and J dropped 5 bases, with 11 bases sitting between them. Germline assignment: CDR1 SGHTA and CDR2 FQGNSA. This CDR3 comprises 14 residues. The CDR3 bases are TGTGCCAGCAGCTCGGGACTGAATACCGGGGAGCTGTTTTTT. Protein sequence: CASSSGLNTGELFF.

V usage is TRBV4-1 and J usage is TRBJ2-7, with TRBD2 identical over 8 bases. This CDR3 region has 14 residues. Germline trimming cut 1 base from V and 2 bases from J; bases unmatched to any gene: 1. Germline CDR1 MGHRA, CDR2 YSYEKL. The CDR3 DNA reads TGCGCCAGCAGCCAAGCGGGGGGGCCCTACGAGCAGTACTTC. Translated, it gives CASSQAGGPYEQYF.

The rearrangement links TRBV7-9 to TRBJ1-6; TRBD1 might be the D (5 bases). The germline V and J ends were trimmed by 5 bases and 14 bases, with 25 bases remaining between them. The CDR3 runs to 16 residues. The germline V gene encodes CDR1 SEHNR and CDR2 FQNEAQ (reference sequence). The CDR3: CASSPTVAGHPVSLHF. CDR3 in DNA: TGTGCCAGCAGCCCCACCGTGGCAGGACATCCTGTCTCCCTCCACTTT.

This chain links TRBV30 with TRBJ1-2, with 7 bases lining up with TRBD1. CDR3 length equals 14 residues. V gave up 2 bases and J gave up 6 bases; unmatched junction bases: 9. CDR1 and CDR2 from the germline V gene are GTSNPN and SVGIG (reference sequence). CDR3 in DNA: TGTGCCTGGAGTAATGTAGGGGGCTTGGATGGCTACACCTTC. This gives the protein CAWSNVGGLDGYTF.

The chain carries TRBV7-9 and TRBJ1-2, with D possibly matching TRBD1 (6 bases). The germline CDR1 and CDR2 sequences are SEHNR and FQNEAQ (reference sequence). V gave up 6 bases and J gave up 4 bases, with 15 bases separating them. CDR3 size: 14 residues. The CDR3 sequence is CASSRGGASYGYTF. CDR3 in DNA: TGTGCCAGCAGTCGGGGGGGCGCAAGCTATGGCTACACCTTC.